A single sample gave rise to the 5 T cell receptor beta chains below, sequenced in a study of blood T cell repertoires in COVID-19. Profiled with immunoSEQ multiplex PCR; TCRdb holds only in-frame clones, not every one. The data contain approximately 29,000 clones, about two thirds of them seen just once; the ten biggest clones take up more than 20%. The specimen sequenced was peripheral blood. The receptor source for this set is a boy between 2 and 10 years old with active or convalescent COVID-19.

This chain uses TRBV4-3 with TRBJ2-2; D perhaps matches TRBD2 (6 bases). Looked up from germline, CDR1 is LGHNA and CDR2 is YSLEER. The CDR3 loop spans 17 amino acids. V was trimmed by 0 bases and J by 1 base, leaving 12 bases between them. The DNA of the CDR3 is TGCGCCAGCAGCCAAGATCGGCTTAGCGGGAACACCGGGGAGCTGTTTTTT. Protein: CASSQDRLSGNTGELFF.

The chain combines TRBV28 with TRBJ1-2; 8 bases fit TRBD1. V dropped 7 bases and J dropped 4; count of bases not matched to a gene: 5. Germline V gives CDR1 MDHEN, CDR2 SYDVKM. CDR3 length: 13 amino acids. The CDR3 reads CASTQGARYGYTF. CDR3 coding DNA: TGTGCCAGCACCCAGGGGGCGCGCTATGGCTACACCTTC.

This chain links TRBV7-2 with TRBJ1-2, with D possibly being TRBD1 (6 bases). V lost 1 base to trimming and J lost 3 bases, with 12 bases between them. The CDR3 is 15 residues long. Germline-derived CDR1 and CDR2 are SGHTA and FQGNSA. CDR3 loop: CASSLGVRGDYGYTF. The CDR3, as DNA: TGTGCCAGCAGCTTAGGAGTCAGGGGAGACTATGGCTACACCTTC. The whole variable domain, remainder taken from reference TRBV7-2 and TRBJ1-2, is GAGVSQSPSNKVTEKGKDVELRCDPISGHTALYWYRQSLGQGLEFLIYFQGNSAPDKSGLPSDRFSAERTGGSVSTLTIQRTQQEDSAVYLCASSLGVRGDYGYTFGSGTRLTVV.

The chain uses TRBV14 and TRBJ2-5, with a possible D match to TRBD1 (7 bases). The CDR3 consists of 13 residues. The V end was cut by 3 bases, the J end by 7 bases, with 12 bases between. Per the germline V gene, CDR1 is SGHDN and CDR2 is FVKESK. The CDR3 region has the DNA TGTGCCAGCAGCCACGCAGGGGGAGGGACCCAGTACTTC. It encodes CASSHAGGGTQYF.

The J gene is TRBJ1-4, the V gene TRBV20-1, with 8 positions matching TRBD1. The CDR3 covers 16 residues. CDR1 and CDR2 (germline): DFQATT, SNEGSKA (reference sequence). Germline trimming cut 3 bases from V and 7 bases from J; bases unmatched to any gene: 13. The CDR3 is CSASASGQGRPEKLFF. The CDR3 DNA follows: TGCAGTGCTAGTGCTTCCGGACAGGGACGTCCTGAAAAACTGTTTTTT.